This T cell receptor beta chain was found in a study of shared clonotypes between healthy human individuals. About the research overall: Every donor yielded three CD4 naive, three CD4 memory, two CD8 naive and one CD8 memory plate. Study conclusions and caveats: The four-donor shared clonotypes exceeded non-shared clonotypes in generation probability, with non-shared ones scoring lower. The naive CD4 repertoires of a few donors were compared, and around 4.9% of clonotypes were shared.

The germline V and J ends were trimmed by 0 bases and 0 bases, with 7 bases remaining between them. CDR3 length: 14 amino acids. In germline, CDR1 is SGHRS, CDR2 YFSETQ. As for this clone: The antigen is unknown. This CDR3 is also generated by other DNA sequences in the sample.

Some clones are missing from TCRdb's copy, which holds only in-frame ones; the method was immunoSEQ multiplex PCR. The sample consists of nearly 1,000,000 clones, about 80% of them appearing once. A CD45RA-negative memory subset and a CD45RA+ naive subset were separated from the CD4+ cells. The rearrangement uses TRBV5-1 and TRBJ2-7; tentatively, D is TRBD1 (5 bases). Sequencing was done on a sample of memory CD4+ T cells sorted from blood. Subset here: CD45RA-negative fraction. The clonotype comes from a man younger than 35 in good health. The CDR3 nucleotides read TGCGCCAGCAGCTTGGAGGGGTTCTCCTACGAGCAGTACTTC. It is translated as CASSLEGFSYEQYF.